This T cell receptor beta chain was sequenced during a study of OX40 agonist ivuxolimab in advanced cancers. Overall study: Ivuxolimab, which patients received intravenously every 2 weeks, was dosed at 0.01 to 10 mg/kg. A mean age of roughly 66 years, range roughly 20 to 80, was recorded, and 70% to 85% were male.

For this clone: Its antigen is as yet unknown.

Broader study findings: Among T cells, CD8+ cells averaged more expanded clones than CD4+ cells. With doses of 0.1-3.0 mg/kg, partial responders showed among the lowest clonal expansion.

Sequencing was performed with immunoSEQ multiplex PCR; in TCRdb, only in-frame clones are kept and a portion is missing. The sample lists 57,000 or so clones, less than 90% occurring once. With 1 base removed from V and 0 bases from J, the gap between germline ends came to 12 bases. The CDR3 has 16 amino acids. Germline V gives CDR1 SGHTA, CDR2 FQGNSA. This sequence joins TRBV7-2 and TRBJ1-1; D is ambiguous. Sequencing used CD4+ or CD8+ T cells sorted from blood, obtained in a trial of the OX40 agonist ivuxolimab. The origin of this receptor is an adult with an advanced solid tumor such as melanoma, head and neck, liver or kidney cancer. The CDR3 is CASSLEVQTMNTEAFF. In DNA form, the CDR3 reads TGTGCCAGCAGCTTAGAGGTGCAAACCATGAACACTGAAGCTTTCTTT.